This paragraph covers one T cell receptor beta chain sequence. Its matching antigen is unknown. This specimen comes from a study of T cell repertoires in cytomegalovirus infection. Study background: Epitope selection comprised recently identified HLA-C-restricted CMV epitopes and well-studied HLA-B-restricted CMV epitopes. Public TCR beta signatures indicated both CMV infection and matching HLA type.

Notes on the study in general: Clonotype analysis showed dominance of the ex vivo response by HLA-C-restricted CMV-specific TCR beta clonotypes. The cumulative frequency of public TCR beta families distinguished individuals who carried CMV together with the relevant HLA.

TCRdb analysed the reads with MiXCR anew, one entry per CDR3 protein. The sample contains some 920,000 distinct CDR3 sequences, around 31% of which appear only once. Germline V CDR1 and CDR2: SGHTA, FQGTGA. Trimming left V 3 bases short and J 1 base short, with 9 bases between. The CDR3 runs 14 residues. The sequence came from a human donor in good health (CMV status not recorded). Some clones in this sample may be carry-over from other donors' samples. V gene TRBV7-3 combines with J gene TRBJ2-5, with D possibly being TRBD2 (5 bases). This sample comprised cultured CD8+ T cells from PBMCs, obtained from culture after CMV antigen stimulation. The CDR3 sequence: CASSLGSPQETQYF. CDR3 nucleotide sequence: TGTGCCAGCAGCTTGGGGAGCCCCCAAGAGACCCAGTACTTC.